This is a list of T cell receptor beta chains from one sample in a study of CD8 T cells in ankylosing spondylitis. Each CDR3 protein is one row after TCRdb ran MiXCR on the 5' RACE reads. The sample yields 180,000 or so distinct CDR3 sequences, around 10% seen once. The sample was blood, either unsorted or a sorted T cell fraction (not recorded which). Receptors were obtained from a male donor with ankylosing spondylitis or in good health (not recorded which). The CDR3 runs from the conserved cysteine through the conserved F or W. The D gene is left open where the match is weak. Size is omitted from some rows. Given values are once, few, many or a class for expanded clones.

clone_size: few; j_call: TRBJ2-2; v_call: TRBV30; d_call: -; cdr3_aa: CAWRSQPNTGELFF; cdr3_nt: TGTGCCTGGAGGTCACAGCCGAACACCGGGGAGCTGTTTTTT
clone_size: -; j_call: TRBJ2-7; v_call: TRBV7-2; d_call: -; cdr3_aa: CASSLQREFSYEQYF; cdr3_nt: TGTGCCAGCAGCCTTCAAAGGGAGTTCTCCTACGAGCAGTACTTC
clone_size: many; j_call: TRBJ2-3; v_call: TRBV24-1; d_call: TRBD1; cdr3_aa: CATSPGTGLTDTQYF; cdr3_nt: TGTGCCACCAGTCCTGGGACAGGGCTCACAGATACGCAGTATTTT
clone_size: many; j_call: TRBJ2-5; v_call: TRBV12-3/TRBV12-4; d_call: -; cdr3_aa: CASSLLGGPQETQYF; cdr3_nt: TGTGCCAGCAGTTTACTTGGGGGGCCCCAAGAGACCCAGTACTTC
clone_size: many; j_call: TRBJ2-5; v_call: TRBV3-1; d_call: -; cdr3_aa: CASSQVETQYF; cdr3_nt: TGTGCCAGCAGCCAAGTGGAGACCCAGTACTTC
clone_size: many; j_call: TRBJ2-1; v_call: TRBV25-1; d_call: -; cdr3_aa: CASSELVAGQSEQFF; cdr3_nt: TGTGCCAGCAGTGAATTGGTCGCAGGGCAAAGTGAGCAGTTCTTC
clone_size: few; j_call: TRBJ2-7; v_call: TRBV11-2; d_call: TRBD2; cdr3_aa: CASSPRTSWNEQYF; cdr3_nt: TGTGCCAGCAGCCCTCGGACTAGCTGGAACGAGCAGTACTTC
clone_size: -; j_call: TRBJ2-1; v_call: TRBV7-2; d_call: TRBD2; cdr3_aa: CASSLVSRGGSYNEQFF; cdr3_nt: TGTGCCAGCAGCTTAGTTTCACGCGGGGGCTCCTACAATGAGCAGTTCTTC
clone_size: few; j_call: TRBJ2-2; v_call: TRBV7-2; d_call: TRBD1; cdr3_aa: CASSLRGQSLNTGELFF; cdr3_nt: TGTGCCAGCAGCTTAAGGGGACAGTCACTCAACACCGGGGAGCTGTTTTTT
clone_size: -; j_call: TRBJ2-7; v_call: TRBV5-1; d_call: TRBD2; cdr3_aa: CARGLAERTLFYEQYF; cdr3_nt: TGCGCCAGGGGACTAGCGGAGCGGACTCTATTCTACGAGCAGTACTTC
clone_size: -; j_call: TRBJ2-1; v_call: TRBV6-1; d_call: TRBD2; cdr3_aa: CASSDTGTSGREQFF; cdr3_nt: TGTGCCAGCAGTGATACCGGGACTAGCGGGAGAGAGCAGTTCTTC
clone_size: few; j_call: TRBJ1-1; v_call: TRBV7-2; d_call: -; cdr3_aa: CASSRDRSMNTEAFF; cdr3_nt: TGTGCCAGCAGCCGCGACAGATCCATGAACACTGAAGCTTTCTTT
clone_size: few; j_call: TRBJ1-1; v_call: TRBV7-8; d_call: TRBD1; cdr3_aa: CASRHRQGLGNTEAFF; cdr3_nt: TGTGCCAGCAGGCACAGACAGGGGTTGGGGAACACTGAAGCTTTCTTT
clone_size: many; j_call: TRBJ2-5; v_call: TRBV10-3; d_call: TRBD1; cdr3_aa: CAISESGGDRGQETQYF; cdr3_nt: TGTGCCATCAGTGAGTCAGGAGGGGACAGGGGTCAAGAGACCCAGTACTTC
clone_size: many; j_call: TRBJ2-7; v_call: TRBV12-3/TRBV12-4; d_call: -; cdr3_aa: CASSLGADPRYEQYF; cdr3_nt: TGTGCCAGCAGTTTAGGGGCGGACCCCCGCTACGAGCAGTACTTC
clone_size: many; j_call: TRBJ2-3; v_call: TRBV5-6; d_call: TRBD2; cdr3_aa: CASSYLAGVSTDTQYF; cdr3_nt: TGTGCCAGCAGCTACCTAGCGGGGGTAAGCACAGATACGCAGTATTTT
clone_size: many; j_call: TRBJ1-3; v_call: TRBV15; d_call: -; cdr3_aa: CATSRGAGNTIYF; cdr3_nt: TGTGCCACCAGCAGAGGGGCTGGAAACACCATATATTTT
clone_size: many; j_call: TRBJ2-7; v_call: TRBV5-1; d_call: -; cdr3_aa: CASSLQQGKREQYF; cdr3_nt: TGCGCCAGCAGCTTGCAACAGGGAAAGAGGGAGCAGTACTTC
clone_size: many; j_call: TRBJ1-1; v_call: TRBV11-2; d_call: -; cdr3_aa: CASSQTGPNEAFF; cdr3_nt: TGTGCCAGCAGCCAAACCGGACCGAATGAAGCTTTCTTT
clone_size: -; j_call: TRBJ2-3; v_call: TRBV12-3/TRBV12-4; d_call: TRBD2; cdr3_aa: CASSLKKRGAPPSTDTQYF; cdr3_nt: TGTGCCAGCAGTTTAAAAAAGCGGGGGGCGCCTCCTAGCACAGATACGCAGTATTTT
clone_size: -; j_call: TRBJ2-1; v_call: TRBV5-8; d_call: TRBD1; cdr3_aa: CASSFDRDEQFF; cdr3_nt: TGTGCCAGCAGCTTCGACAGGGATGAGCAGTTCTTC
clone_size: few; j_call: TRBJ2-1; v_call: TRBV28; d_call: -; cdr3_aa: CASIGGAQPYNEQFF; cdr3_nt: TGTGCCAGCATTGGCGGGGCCCAACCTTACAATGAGCAGTTCTTC
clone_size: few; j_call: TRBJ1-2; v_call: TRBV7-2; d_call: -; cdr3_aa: CASSLRGEIWMGYTF; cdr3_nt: TGTGCCAGCAGCTTACGCGGAGAAATCTGGATGGGCTACACCTTC
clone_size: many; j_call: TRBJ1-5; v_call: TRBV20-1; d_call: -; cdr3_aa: CSARDPRGGSNQPQHF; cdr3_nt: TGCAGTGCTAGAGATCCCCGGGGAGGGAGCAATCAGCCCCAGCATTTT
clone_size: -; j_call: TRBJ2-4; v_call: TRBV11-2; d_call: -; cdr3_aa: CASSSPDSGRNIQYF; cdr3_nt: TGTGCCAGCAGCTCGCCGGACAGTGGCAGAAACATTCAGTACTTC
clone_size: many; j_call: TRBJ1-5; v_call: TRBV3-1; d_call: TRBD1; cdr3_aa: CASSPDRGHNQPQHF; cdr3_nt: TGTGCCAGCAGCCCTGACAGGGGGCACAATCAGCCCCAGCATTTT
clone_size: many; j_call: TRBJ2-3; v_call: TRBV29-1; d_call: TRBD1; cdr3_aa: CSAGQPGLDTQYF; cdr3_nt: TGCAGCGCGGGACAGCCCGGCCTCGATACGCAGTATTTT
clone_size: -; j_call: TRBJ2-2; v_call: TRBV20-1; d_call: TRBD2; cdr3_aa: CSAPGTSGANTGELFF; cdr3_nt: TGCAGTGCTCCCGGGACTAGCGGGGCGAACACCGGGGAGCTGTTTTTT